Listed here are 23 T cell receptor beta chains from one sample, sequenced in a study of tumor and adjacent non-tumor tissue in lung cancer. Three rounds of nested PCR, following a modified ARM-PCR protocol, produced the TCRbeta library. TCRdb called the multiplex PCR reads again in MiXCR, with one record for every CDR3 protein. This table holds around 57,000 distinct CDR3 sequences, around two thirds found once. This sample's RNA came from whole unsorted tissue. Distant lung tissue was collected more than 3 cm away from the tumor edge. Source material: distant non-tumor lung tissue. The receptors were sampled from a man in his 70s with non-small cell lung cancer.

A note on this clonotype: A much larger clone sits a single nucleotide away, making a read error possible. The chain employs TRBV4-1 and TRBJ2-1, with D uncertain. The V end lost 0 bases, the J end lost 2 bases, and 17 bases lay between the germline ends. The CDR3 is made up of 18 amino acids. Per the germline V gene, CDR1 is MGHRA and CDR2 is YSYEKL. The CDR3 DNA is TGCGCCAGCAGCCAAGATGTACCACTCCTGGGTACCTACAATGAGCAGTTCTTC. It encodes CASSQDVPLLGTYNEQFF.

A remark on this clonotype: The CDR3 does not close with the conserved phenylalanine or tryptophan, likely indicating a read error. Because the CDR3's place on the DNA is in doubt, the DNA is left out and the CDR3 is given as listed by TCRdb. The rearrangement joins TRBV11-2 to TRBJ2-2; the tabulated D call, TRBD1, remains unverified against the DNA. Per the germline V gene, CDR1 is SGHAT and CDR2 is FQNNGV. The CDR3 sequence runs 17 residues, both termini included. The CDR3 here is CASSLRPGQVHTGELLL.

On this clonotype: Given a much more abundant clone one base away, this may be a read error. The chain employs TRBV4-1 and TRBJ2-1; tentatively, D is TRBD1 (6 bases). The CDR3 runs to 17 residues. Germline lookup yields CDR1 MGHRA and CDR2 YSYEKL. The CDR3 sequence: CASNQEAWQGPQGEQFF. CDR3 nucleotide sequence: TGCGCCAGCAACCAAGAGGCATGGCAGGGGCCTCAGGGCGAGCAGTTCTTC.

To note about this clonotype: In this CDR3 the conserved last residue, phenylalanine or tryptophan, is missing, so a read error is likely. V is TRBV6-5 and J is TRBJ2-5; the D gene is possibly TRBD1 (6 bases). CDR1 and CDR2 from the germline V gene are MNHEY and SVGAGI. V was trimmed by 10 bases and J by 1 base, leaving 16 bases between them. The length of the CDR3 is 14 residues. CDR3 sequence reads: CANQPQDSQETQYL. CDR3 DNA: TGTGCCAACCAGCCCCAGGACAGCCAAGAGACCCAGTACCTC.

This clonotype appeared a few times. The chain employs TRBV11-2 and TRBJ2-3; 11 bases line up with TRBD2. CDR1 is SGHAT, CDR2 FQNNGV, per germline. The CDR3 has 16 residues. The CDR3 region is CPSSLRTSGYTDTQYF. Here the CDR3 DNA reads TGTCCTAGCAGCTTAAGGACTAGCGGGTACACAGATACGCAGTATTTT.

In regard to this clonotype: A junction end diverges from the germline sequence, so it may reflect a read error. The gene calls are TRBV6-4 and TRBJ2-1; 9 bases align to TRBD2. The germline CDR1 and CDR2 sequences are MRHNA and SNTAGT. CDR3 length: 15 amino acids. This CDR3 is CASGDLAGSYNEQFF. The CDR3 region has the DNA TGTGCCAGCGGTGACCTAGCGGGGTCCTACAATGAGCAGTTCTTC.

The rearrangement joins TRBV4-2 to TRBJ1-2; tentative D call: TRBD1 (6 bases). Germline CDR1 reads LGHNA; CDR2 reads YNFKEQ. The CDR3 spans 17 residues. Trimming left V 3 bases short and J 7 bases short, with 24 bases between. CDR3 sequence: CASSHERLQGARFGYTF. CDR3 DNA: TGTGCCAGCAGCCATGAACGTTTACAGGGCGCCAGGTTTGGCTACACCTTC.

In this sample, this clonotype turned up many times. This chain uses TRBV29-1 with TRBJ2-7, with D possibly matching TRBD1 (5 bases). Germline assignment: CDR1 SQVTM and CDR2 ANQGSEA. V was shortened by 6 bases and J by 2 bases, with 17 bases between the two germline ends. CDR3 size: 14 residues. This CDR3 reads CSVQPTDRPYEQYF. The DNA of the CDR3 is TGCAGCGTCCAACCTACCGACAGACCCTACGAGCAGTACTTC.

J is TRBJ2-2 and V is TRBV6-5; 9 bases are shared with TRBD1. From germline, CDR1 is MNHEY and CDR2 SVGAGI. With V trimmed by 9 bases and J by 6 bases, 11 bases remained unmatched. The CDR3 contains 15 residues. Here the CDR3 reads CASNGIDRGAGELFF. The DNA of the CDR3 is TGTGCCAGTAACGGCATCGACAGGGGGGCCGGGGAGCTGTTTTTT.

On this clonotype itself: A read error is likely, as this CDR3 ends without the conserved phenylalanine or tryptophan. V usage is TRBV11-2 and J usage is TRBJ1-1; D call uncertain. The V gene's germline CDR1 is SGHAT and CDR2 FQNNGV. The CDR3 is made up of 14 amino acids. The germline V and J ends were trimmed by 7 bases and 1 base, with 13 bases remaining between them. CDR3 in amino acids: CASNRKTENTEAFI. The CDR3 DNA follows: TGTGCCAGCAACAGAAAGACGGAGAACACTGAAGCTTTCATT.

Turning to this clonotype: The junction departs from germline at one end; a sequencing error may be responsible. The chain carries TRBV29-1 and TRBJ2-3; tentatively, D is TRBD1 (6 bases). Per the germline V gene, CDR1 is SQVTM and CDR2 is ANQGSEA. This CDR3 region has 14 residues. The CDR3 nucleotides are TGCAGCGTTGAAGATCTTTGGGGGCCAGATACACAGTGTTTT. Residues: CSVEDLWGPDTQCF.

With respect to this clonotype: Being one base from a much bigger clone, this may be a read error. The chain links TRBV5-4 to TRBJ2-4, with TRBD1 matching over 7 bases. Trimming cost V 7 bases and J 5 bases; bases outside gene matches: 12. Germline V CDR1 and CDR2: SGHNT, YYREEE (reference sequence). This CDR3 comprises 15 residues. CDR3 nucleotides: TGTGCCAGCTGCGTGGGACCCGGGACAGAAAACATTCAGTACTTC. Its protein is CASCVGPGTENIQYF.

This clonotype has more than one count but fewer than ten. The CDR3 does not end in the conserved phenylalanine or tryptophan, so this is likely a read error. The chain employs TRBV28 and TRBJ1-5, with D unresolved. This CDR3 has 12 residues. Germline CDR1 reads MDHEN; CDR2 reads SYDVKM. CDR3 bases: TGTGGCAGCGCGACTAGCAATCAGCCCCAGCATTAT. Residues: CGSATSNQPQHY.

Note on this clonotype: An end of the junction does not agree with germline; a read error may underlie this. The chain recombines TRBV29-1 with TRBJ1-2, with 9 bases identical to TRBD1. The germline V gene encodes CDR1 SQVTM and CDR2 ANQGSEA. This CDR3 spans 12 amino acids. The CDR3 here is CSVARDRDGHTF. DNA of the CDR3: TGCAGTGTTGCACGGGACAGGGACGGCCACACCTTC.

With regard to this clonotype: It is likely a read error, because the conserved phenylalanine at the end of the CDR3 is missing. The chain is built from TRBV20-1 and TRBJ2-7; D may be TRBD1 (5 bases). Germline V CDR1 and CDR2: DFQATT, SNEGSKA (reference sequence). The CDR3 spans 15 residues. Trimming removed 4 bases from V and 0 bases from J, with 16 bases in between. Here the CDR3 reads CSATPGALTSYEQYI. The CDR3 DNA reads TGCAGTGCTACCCCTGGGGCACTTACCTCCTACGAGCAGTACATC.

With regard to this clonotype: One end of the junction varies from germline; a read error may be responsible. This chain connects TRBV11-2 to TRBJ2-1, with D maybe TRBD1 (5 bases). This CDR3 is 15 amino acids long. Germline-derived CDR1 and CDR2 are SGHAT and FQNNGV. CDR3 nucleotide sequence: TGTGCCAGCAGCTTAAGGACAAGTCCTTACAATGAGCAATTCTTC. Translating it yields CASSLRTSPYNEQFF.

In regard to this clonotype: The germline gene is not matched at one end of the junction; a read error may be the cause. The chain couples TRBV28 to TRBJ2-7; D remains unclear. The CDR3 loop spans 10 amino acids. CDR1 is MDHEN and CDR2 is SYDVKM in the germline V gene. The CDR3 sequence: CVSSLNEQYF. CDR3 sequence (DNA): TGTGTCAGCAGTTTAAACGAGCAGTACTTC.

This clonotype was found a few times. V and J are TRBV28 and TRBJ1-2; 10 nucleotides match TRBD1. With 10 bases clipped from V and 7 bases from J, the junction kept 9 bases outside the gene matches. From germline, CDR1 is MDHEN and CDR2 SYDVKM. The CDR3 is made up of 13 amino acids. In DNA, the CDR3 is TGTGCCACCCAGACAGGGGGCGAGTTTGGCTACACCTTC. Amino acids: CATQTGGEFGYTF.

Remarks on this clonotype: The junction departs from the called germline gene at one end, perhaps through a read error. The chain has TRBV29-1 and TRBJ2-1; D is unresolved. Germline V lookup: CDR1 SQVTM, CDR2 ANQGSEA. This CDR3 has 16 residues. CDR3 DNA: TGCAGCGTCGAAGATCAACTGCGGAGCTCCTACAAAGAGCAGTTCTTC. It codes for CSVEDQLRSSYKEQFF.

This clonotype is judged medium-sized. The V and J genes are TRBV11-2 and TRBJ2-2; D is perhaps TRBD2 (5 bases). The V and J ends lost 1 base and 4 bases respectively, with 16 bases between them. CDR1 and CDR2 from the germline V gene are SGHAT and FQNNGV. CDR3 length: 17 amino acids. The CDR3 bases are TGTGCCAGCAGCTTAGCTCCGGGATTCACGAGCACCGGGGAGCTGTTTTTT. Its translation: CASSLAPGFTSTGELFF. Variable domain in full (rest from reference TRBV11-2 and TRBJ2-2): EAGVAQSPRYKIIEKRQSVAFWCNPISGHATLYWYQQILGQGPKLLIQFQNNGVVDDSQLPKDRFSAERLKGVDSTLKIQPAKLEDSAVYLCASSLAPGFTSTGELFFGEGSRLTVL.

A remark on this clonotype: A read error may produce the germline difference seen at one junction end. The chain uses TRBV4-1 and TRBJ1-5; D perhaps matches TRBD1 (5 bases). There are 18 residues in the CDR3. Per germline, CDR1 MGHRA and CDR2 YSYEKL. The DNA for the CDR3 is TGTGCCAGCAGCCTCACACATAGAGGGGATGGGCGTAATCAGCCCCAGCATTTT. Its protein product is CASSLTHRGDGRNQPQHF.

On this clonotype itself: Germline and junction disagree at one end, which may indicate a read error. The V call is TRBV2, the J call TRBJ2-1; 10 bases align to TRBD2. Germline CDR1 reads SNHLY; CDR2 reads FYNNEI. This CDR3 is built from 20 residues. CDR3 residues: CARSESRAARTSGRDNEQFF. CDR3 bases: TGTGCCAGGAGTGAATCGAGGGCCGCAAGGACTAGCGGCCGAGACAATGAGCAGTTCTTC.

Comment on this clonotype: A much larger clone is a single base away; this may be a read error. This chain links TRBV20-1 with TRBJ2-1, with TRBD2 identical over 9 bases. Germline values: CDR1 DFQATT, CDR2 SNEGSKA (reference sequence). The CDR3 totals 14 residues. The CDR3 nucleotides read TGCAGTGTTAGACAAGGACTAGCGAACAATGAGCAGTTCTTC. Translation: CSVRQGLANNEQFF.